These 20 T cell receptor beta chains were sequenced from one sample in a study of blood T cell repertoires in COVID-19. The method was immunoSEQ multiplex PCR; TCRdb's version includes in-frame clones alone and lacks a portion of them. Of 250,000 or so clones in the sample, 80% to 90% are singletons; the top ten hold over 1.5%. Sequenced: PBMCs or T cells enriched from blood (not recorded which). The source of these receptors is a woman aged 45-65 years who had recovered from COVID-19.

Here the CDR3 reads CASSRQGATYEQYF. The CDR3 DNA is TGTGCCAGCAGTAGACAGGGGGCAACCTACGAGCAGTACTTC. The chain recombines TRBV6-5 with TRBJ2-7; 10 nucleotides agree with TRBD1. After removal of 5 bases from V and 2 bases from J, the junction contained 3 bases not matched to a gene. The CDR3 covers 14 residues. Germline V CDR1 and CDR2: MNHEY, SVGAGI.

The J gene is TRBJ1-5, the V gene TRBV28; 9 positions agree with TRBD1. V shed 6 bases, J shed 3 bases, and the junction held 9 bases outside the gene matches. Germline CDR1 reads MDHEN; CDR2 reads SYDVKM. The CDR3 loop spans 16 amino acids. CDR3 sequence: CASSSPGTGNNQPQHF. Here the CDR3 DNA reads TGTGCCAGCAGCTCTCCCGGGACAGGGAACAATCAGCCCCAGCATTTT. Drawing the rest from reference TRBV28 and TRBJ1-5, the complete variable domain is DVKVTQSSRYLVKRTGEKVFLECVQDMDHENMFWYRQDPGLGLRLIYFSYDVKMKEKGDIPEGYSVSREKKERFSLILESASTNQTSMYLCASSSPGTGNNQPQHFGDGTRLSIL.

The chain recombines TRBV3-1 (or the pseudogene TRBV3-2) with TRBJ1-2; possible D gene TRBD1, 6 bases. V shed 4 bases and J shed 0 bases, with 12 bases lying between them. CDR1 is LGHDT and CDR2 is YNNKEL in the germline V gene (reference sequence). The CDR3 is 15 amino acids. The CDR3 bases are TGTGCCAGCAGCCGACAGGACAGACCTAACTATGGCTACACCTTC. Its protein product is CASSRQDRPNYGYTF.

The CDR3 region has the DNA TGTGCCAGCTCACCGGACAGGGGGCGATCGAACACCGGGGAGCTGTTTTTT. It translates to CASSPDRGRSNTGELFF. The V call is TRBV18, the J call TRBJ2-2; 11 nucleotides agree with TRBD1. CDR3 length: 17 residues. V was clipped by 3 bases and J by 0 bases; unmatched bases: 3. Germline V lookup: CDR1 KGHSH, CDR2 LQKENI. The variable domain in full, completed from reference TRBV18 and TRBJ2-2, reads NAGVMQNPRHLVRRRGQEARLRCSPMKGHSHVYWYRQLPEEGLKFMVYLQKENIIDESGMPKERFSAEFPKEGPSILRIQQVVRGDSAAYFCASSPDRGRSNTGELFFGEGSRLTVL.

This clone has a single count. The V and J genes are TRBV28 and TRBJ1-4; 8 bases agree with TRBD1. Germline CDR1 is MDHEN and CDR2 is SYDVKM. Trimming at V came to 5 bases and at J to 0 bases, leaving 5 bases not matched to a gene. The CDR3 sequence is 16 residues long. The chain's CDR3 is CASSPRGLATNEKLFF. CDR3 bases: TGTGCCAGCAGTCCCAGGGGGCTGGCAACTAATGAAAAACTGTTTTTT.

V usage is TRBV19 and J usage is TRBJ2-2; 7 nucleotides match TRBD1. The CDR3 runs to 14 residues. The V gene's germline CDR1 is LNHDA and CDR2 SQIVND (reference sequence). Germline trimming cut 3 bases from V and 6 bases from J; bases unmatched to any gene: 4. The chain's CDR3 is CASSIGQVPGELFF. CDR3 nucleotide sequence: TGTGCCAGTAGTATTGGACAGGTTCCCGGGGAGCTGTTTTTT.

This clone was seen a single time. V is TRBV19 and J is TRBJ2-1; 9 positions agree with TRBD2. Trimming took 1 base from V and 8 from J; bases not matched to a gene: 6. This CDR3 has 15 amino acids. Germline loops: CDR1 LNHDA, CDR2 SQIVND (reference sequence). CDR3 coding DNA: TGTGCCAGTAGTATAGGGAGCGGGAGGTGGGATGAGCAGTTCTTC. Translation: CASSIGSGRWDEQFF.

The V call is TRBV14, the J call TRBJ2-7; 8 bases are a match to TRBD1. The CDR3 has 13 amino acids. Per the germline V gene, CDR1 is SGHDN and CDR2 is FVKESK. J lost 1 base, V lost 5 bases, and 1 base had no gene match. As DNA, the CDR3 is TGTGCCAGCAGCAGGACAGGGTCCTACGAGCAGTACTTC. Translating gives CASSRTGSYEQYF.

The CDR3 loop reads CASSMLQGMNTEAFF. CDR3 nucleotides: TGTGCCAGTAGTATGCTACAGGGTATGAACACTGAAGCTTTCTTT. V gene TRBV19 combines with J gene TRBJ1-1; possible D gene TRBD1, 6 bases. This CDR3 has 15 residues. The V end was cut by 3 bases, the J end by 0 bases, with 11 bases between. The germline CDR1 and CDR2 sequences are LNHDA and SQIVND (reference sequence).

V usage is TRBV7-9 and J usage is TRBJ1-2, with 7 bases identical to TRBD1. Germline V CDR1 and CDR2: SEHNR, FQNEAQ (reference sequence). This CDR3 is built from 14 residues. V gave up 7 bases and J gave up 4 bases; unmatched junction bases: 9. CDR3 bases: TGTGCCAGCATGCCGACAGGGAGAGGCTATGGCTACACCTTC. It codes for CASMPTGRGYGYTF.

V gene TRBV7-2 combines with J gene TRBJ2-4; 7 nucleotides match TRBD2. V gave up 1 base and J gave up 6 bases; unmatched junction bases: 3. The CDR3 length is 14 residues. The germline V gene encodes CDR1 SGHTA and CDR2 FQGNSA. CDR3 in DNA: TGTGCCAGCAGCTTAGGGGGGGAGGGAAACATTCAGTACTTC. This sequence encodes CASSLGGEGNIQYF.

The count of this clone is one. The chain combines TRBV6-5 with TRBJ1-2; D ambiguous. The germline V gene has CDR1 MNHEY and CDR2 SVGAGI. CDR3 size: 14 residues. V lost 2 bases and J 8 bases, leaving 15 bases between the germline ends. CDR3 amino acids: CASSYESPQVGYTF. As DNA, the CDR3 is TGTGCCAGCAGTTACGAGTCGCCCCAAGTGGGCTACACCTTC.

This chain joins TRBV23-1 and TRBJ2-7, with 13 bases lining up with TRBD2. TRBV23-1 is treated as an ORF (open reading frame) with a function not yet certain. This CDR3 is built from 16 residues. With V trimmed by 2 bases and J by 5 bases, 6 bases remained unmatched. The CDR3 DNA reads as TGCGCCAGCAGTCAAGGGGGACTAGCGGGAAACAACGAGCAGTACTTC. This codes for CASSQGGLAGNNEQYF.

The V gene is TRBV5-3, the J gene TRBJ2-7; TRBD2 agrees at 12 bases. TRBV5-3 carries the ORF label, with uncertain function. The CDR3 runs to 16 residues. The V gene end was trimmed by 0 bases and the J gene end by 5 bases; junction bases not matched to a gene: 6. CDR3 DNA: TGTGCCAGAAGCTTGGATACTAGCGGGAGGTTCCACGAGCAGTACTTC. It specifies CARSLDTSGRFHEQYF.

This chain joins TRBV10-3 and TRBJ1-2; 7 positions agree with TRBD1. The junction had 6 bases not matched to a gene; V was cut back by 8 bases and J by 3 bases. The CDR3 runs to 13 residues. From germline, CDR1 is ENHRY and CDR2 SYGVKD. CDR3 in amino acids: CAILQGRDYGYTF. The DNA of the CDR3 is TGTGCCATCCTACAGGGGCGCGACTATGGCTACACCTTC.

The chain couples TRBV2 to TRBJ1-5, with TRBD1 matching 9 bases. CDR1 is SNHLY, CDR2 FYNNEI, per germline. This CDR3 spans 16 amino acids. Trimming took 7 bases from V and 4 from J; bases not matched to a gene: 11. The CDR3 DNA sequence: TGTGCCAGCACCCTATCCGGGACAGGGAAAAATCAGCCCCAGCATTTT. The encoded protein is CASTLSGTGKNQPQHF.

Worth noting for this clone: Different DNA sequences within this sample yield the same CDR3. This chain joins TRBV3-1 (or the pseudogene TRBV3-2) and TRBJ2-7, with D unresolved. The V end lost 3 bases, the J end lost 1 base, and 4 bases lay between the germline ends. This CDR3 comprises 12 residues. Per the germline V gene, CDR1 is LGHDT and CDR2 is YNNKEL (reference sequence). DNA for the CDR3: TGTGCCAGCAGCCAGCTATCCTACGAGCAGTACTTC. It specifies CASSQLSYEQYF.

This chain connects TRBV19 to TRBJ1-6; 7 positions agree with TRBD1. J was trimmed by 9 bases and V by 5 bases; bases with no gene match: 10. Germline lookup yields CDR1 LNHDA and CDR2 SQIVND (reference sequence). The CDR3 totals 15 residues. The DNA for the CDR3 is TGTGCCAGTAGTCCTCACGCGACAGGGAGTTCACCCCTCCACTTT. Translating it yields CASSPHATGSSPLHF. The full variable domain, in which reference TRBV19 and TRBJ1-6 provide the parts outside the CDR3, is DGGITQSPKYLFRKEGQNVTLSCEQNLNHDAMYWYRQDPGQGLRLIYYSQIVNDFQKGDIAEGYSVSREKKESFPLTVTSAQKNPTAFYLCASSPHATGSSPLHFGNGTRLTVT.

The chain carries TRBV19 and TRBJ1-2, with a tentative D call TRBD1 (5 bases). In germline, CDR1 is LNHDA, CDR2 SQIVND (reference sequence). The CDR3 is 12 amino acids. Trimming shortened V by 1 base and J by 8 bases, and 8 bases separated the two germline ends. CDR3 residues: CASSIGPGGYTF. The CDR3 bases are TGTGCCAGTAGTATAGGCCCAGGGGGCTACACCTTC.

This clone has a handful of counts. The rearrangement uses TRBV19 and TRBJ2-7; 8 bases match TRBD1. The CDR3 runs to 15 residues. The germline V gene encodes CDR1 LNHDA and CDR2 SQIVND (reference sequence). J gave up 5 bases and V 6 bases, and 12 bases lay outside the gene matches. The CDR3 DNA follows: TGTGCCAGTAGCAGTATTGGACAGGGTTACCACGAGCAGTACTTC. Amino acid sequence: CASSSIGQGYHEQYF. The full variable domain, in which reference TRBV19 and TRBJ2-7 provide the parts outside the CDR3, is DGGITQSPKYLFRKEGQNVTLSCEQNLNHDAMYWYRQDPGQGLRLIYYSQIVNDFQKGDIAEGYSVSREKKESFPLTVTSAQKNPTAFYLCASSSIGQGYHEQYFGPGTRLTVT.